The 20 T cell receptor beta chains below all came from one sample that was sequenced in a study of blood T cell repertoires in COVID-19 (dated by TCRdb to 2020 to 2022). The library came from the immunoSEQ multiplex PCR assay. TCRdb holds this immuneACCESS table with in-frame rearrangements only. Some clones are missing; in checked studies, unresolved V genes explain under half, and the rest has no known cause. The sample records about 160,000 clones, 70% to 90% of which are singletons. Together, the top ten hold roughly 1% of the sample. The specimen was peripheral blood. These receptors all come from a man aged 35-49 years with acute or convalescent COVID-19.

The DNA of the CDR3 is TGTGCCAGCAGCCGAGATCGAGGGACATACGAGCAGTACTTC. The encoded protein is CASSRDRGTYEQYF. The gene calls are TRBV11-2 and TRBJ2-7, with D perhaps matching TRBD1 (6 bases). In germline, CDR1 is SGHAT, CDR2 FQNNGV. The V end lost 5 bases, the J end lost 4 bases, and 15 bases lay between the germline ends. The CDR3 covers 14 residues.

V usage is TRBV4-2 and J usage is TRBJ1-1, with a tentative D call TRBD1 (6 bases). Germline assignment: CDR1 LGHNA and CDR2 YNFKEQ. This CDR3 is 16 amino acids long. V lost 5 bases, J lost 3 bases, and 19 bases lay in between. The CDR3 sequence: CASSSWGGPEDTEAFF. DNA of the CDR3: TGTGCCAGCAGCTCCTGGGGGGGGCCGGAGGACACTGAAGCTTTCTTT.

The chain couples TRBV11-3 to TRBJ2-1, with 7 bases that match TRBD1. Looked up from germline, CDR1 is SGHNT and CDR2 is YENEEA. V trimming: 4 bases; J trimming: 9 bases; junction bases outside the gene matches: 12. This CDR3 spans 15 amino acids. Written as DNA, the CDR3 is TGTGCCAGCAGCTCAACCGGAACAGGGGCGGGTGAGCAGTTCTTC. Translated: CASSSTGTGAGEQFF. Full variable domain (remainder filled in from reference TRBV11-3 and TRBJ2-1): EAGVVQSPRYKIIEKKQPVAFWCNPISGHNTLYWYLQNLGQGPELLIRYENEEAVDDSQLPKDRFSAERLKGVDSTLKIQPAELGDSAVYLCASSSTGTGAGEQFFGPGTRLTVL.

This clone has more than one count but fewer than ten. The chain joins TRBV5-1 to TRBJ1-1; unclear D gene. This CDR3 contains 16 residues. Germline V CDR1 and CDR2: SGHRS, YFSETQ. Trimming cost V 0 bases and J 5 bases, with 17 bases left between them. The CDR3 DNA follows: TGCGCCAGCAGCTTGGGGGTCCTTGGACTAGGGACTGAAGCTTTCTTT. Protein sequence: CASSLGVLGLGTEAFF. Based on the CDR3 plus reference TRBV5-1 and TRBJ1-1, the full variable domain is KAGVTQTPRYLIKTRGQQVTLSCSPISGHRSVSWYQQTPGQGLQFLFEYFSETQRNKGNFPGRFSGRQFSNSRSEMNVSTLELGDSALYLCASSLGVLGLGTEAFFGQGTRLTVV.

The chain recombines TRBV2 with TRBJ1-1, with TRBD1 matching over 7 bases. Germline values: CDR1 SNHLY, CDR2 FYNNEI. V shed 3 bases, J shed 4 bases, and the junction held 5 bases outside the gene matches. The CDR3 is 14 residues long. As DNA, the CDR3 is TGTGCCAGCAGTGATTCACAGGGGTTCACTGAAGCTTTCTTT. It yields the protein CASSDSQGFTEAFF.

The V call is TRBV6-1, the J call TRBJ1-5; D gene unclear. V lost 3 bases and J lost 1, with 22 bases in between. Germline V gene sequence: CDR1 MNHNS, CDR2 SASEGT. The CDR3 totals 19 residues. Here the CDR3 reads CASSDRGPVSSASNQPQHF. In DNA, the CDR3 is TGTGCCAGCAGTGACCGCGGGCCGGTGTCTTCGGCGAGCAATCAGCCCCAGCATTTT.

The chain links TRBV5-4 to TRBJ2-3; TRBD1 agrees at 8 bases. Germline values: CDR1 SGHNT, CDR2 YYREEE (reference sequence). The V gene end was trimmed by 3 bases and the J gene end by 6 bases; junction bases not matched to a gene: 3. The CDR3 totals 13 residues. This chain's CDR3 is CASSYDRGDTQYF. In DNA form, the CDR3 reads TGTGCCAGCAGCTATGACAGGGGCGATACGCAGTATTTT.

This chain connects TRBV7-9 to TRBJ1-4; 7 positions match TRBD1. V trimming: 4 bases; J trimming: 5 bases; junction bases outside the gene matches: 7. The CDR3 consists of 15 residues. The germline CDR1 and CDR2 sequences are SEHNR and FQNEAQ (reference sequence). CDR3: CASSSIGTENEKLFF. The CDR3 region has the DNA TGTGCCAGCAGCTCGATCGGGACAGAAAATGAAAAACTGTTTTTT.

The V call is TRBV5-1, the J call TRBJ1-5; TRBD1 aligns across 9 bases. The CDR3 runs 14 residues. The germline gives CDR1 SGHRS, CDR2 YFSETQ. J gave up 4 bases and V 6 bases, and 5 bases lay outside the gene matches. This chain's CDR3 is CASKPGTGNQPQHF. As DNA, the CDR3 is TGCGCCAGCAAACCCGGGACAGGGAATCAGCCCCAGCATTTT.

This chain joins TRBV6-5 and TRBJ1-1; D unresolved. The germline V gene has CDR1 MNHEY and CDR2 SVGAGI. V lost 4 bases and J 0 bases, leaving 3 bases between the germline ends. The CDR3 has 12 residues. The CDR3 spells CASSSMNTEAFF. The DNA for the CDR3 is TGTGCCAGCAGTTCAATGAACACTGAAGCTTTCTTT.

The CDR3 DNA sequence: TGTGCCAGCATCACAGGGGGGACACTCGATAGCAATCAGCCCCAGCATTTT. Protein sequence: CASITGGTLDSNQPQHF. This rearrangement joins TRBV28 to TRBJ1-5; 8 bases match TRBD1. V was pared by 7 bases and J by 0 bases, with 11 bases of the junction left unmatched. CDR1 is MDHEN and CDR2 is SYDVKM in the germline V gene. This CDR3 has 17 amino acids.

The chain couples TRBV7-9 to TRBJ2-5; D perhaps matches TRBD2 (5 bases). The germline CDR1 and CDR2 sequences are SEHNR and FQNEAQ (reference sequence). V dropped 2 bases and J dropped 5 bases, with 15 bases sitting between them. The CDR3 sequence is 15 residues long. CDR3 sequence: CASSLIRGMGETQYF. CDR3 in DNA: TGTGCCAGCAGCTTAATCCGGGGAATGGGGGAGACCCAGTACTTC.

CDR3 protein: CASRGTGFGNTEAFF. For the CDR3, the DNA is TGTGCCAGCCGCGGTACGGGGTTCGGGAACACTGAAGCTTTCTTT. This rearrangement joins TRBV28 to TRBJ1-1; D is unresolved. The germline gives CDR1 MDHEN, CDR2 SYDVKM. CDR3 length equals 15 residues. V lost 8 bases and J lost 1, with 17 bases in between. The variable domain in full, with the rest retrieved from reference TRBV28 and TRBJ1-1, is DVKVTQSSRYLVKRTGEKVFLECVQDMDHENMFWYRQDPGLGLRLIYFSYDVKMKEKGDIPEGYSVSREKKERFSLILESASTNQTSMYLCASRGTGFGNTEAFFGQGTRLTVV.

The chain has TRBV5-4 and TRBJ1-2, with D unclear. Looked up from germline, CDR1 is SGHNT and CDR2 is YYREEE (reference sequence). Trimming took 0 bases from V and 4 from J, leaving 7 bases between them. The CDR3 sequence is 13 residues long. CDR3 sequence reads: CASSLDSFYGYTF. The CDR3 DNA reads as TGTGCCAGCAGCTTGGACAGCTTCTATGGCTACACCTTC.

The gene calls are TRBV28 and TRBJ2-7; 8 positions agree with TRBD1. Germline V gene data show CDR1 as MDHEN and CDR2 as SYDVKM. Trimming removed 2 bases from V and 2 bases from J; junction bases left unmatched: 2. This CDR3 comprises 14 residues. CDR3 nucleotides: TGTGCCAGCAGTTTACCAGGGGGCCCCTACGAGCAGTACTTC. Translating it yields CASSLPGGPYEQYF. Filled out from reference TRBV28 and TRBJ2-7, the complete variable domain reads DVKVTQSSRYLVKRTGEKVFLECVQDMDHENMFWYRQDPGLGLRLIYFSYDVKMKEKGDIPEGYSVSREKKERFSLILESASTNQTSMYLCASSLPGGPYEQYFGPGTRLTVT.

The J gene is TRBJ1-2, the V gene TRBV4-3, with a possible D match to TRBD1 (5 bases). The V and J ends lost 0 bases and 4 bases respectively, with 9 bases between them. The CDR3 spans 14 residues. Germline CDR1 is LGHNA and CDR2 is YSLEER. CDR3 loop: CASSQDGQGYGYTF. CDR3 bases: TGCGCCAGCAGCCAAGATGGGCAGGGCTATGGCTACACCTTC.

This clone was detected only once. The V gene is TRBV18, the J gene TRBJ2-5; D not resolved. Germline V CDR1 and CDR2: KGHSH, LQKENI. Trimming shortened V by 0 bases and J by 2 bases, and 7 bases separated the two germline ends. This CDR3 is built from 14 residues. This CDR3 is CASSPPGKQETQYF. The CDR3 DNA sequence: TGTGCCAGCTCACCACCGGGCAAACAAGAGACCCAGTACTTC. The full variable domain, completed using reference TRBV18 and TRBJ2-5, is NAGVMQNPRHLVRRRGQEARLRCSPMKGHSHVYWYRQLPEEGLKFMVYLQKENIIDESGMPKERFSAEFPKEGPSILRIQQVVRGDSAAYFCASSPPGKQETQYFGPGTRLLVL.

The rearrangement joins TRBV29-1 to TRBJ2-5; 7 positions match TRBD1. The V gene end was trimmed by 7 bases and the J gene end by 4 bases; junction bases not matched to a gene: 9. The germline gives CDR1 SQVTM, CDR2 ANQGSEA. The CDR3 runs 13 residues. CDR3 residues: CSAGTVLRETQYF. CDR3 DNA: TGCAGCGCCGGGACAGTCCTGAGAGAGACCCAGTACTTC.

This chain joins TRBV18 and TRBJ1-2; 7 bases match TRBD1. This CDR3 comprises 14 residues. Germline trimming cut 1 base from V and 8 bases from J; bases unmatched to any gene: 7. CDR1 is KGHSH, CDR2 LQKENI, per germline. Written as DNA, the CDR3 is TGTGCCAGCTCACCACTAGACAGGGATATAGGCTACACCTTC. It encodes CASSPLDRDIGYTF.

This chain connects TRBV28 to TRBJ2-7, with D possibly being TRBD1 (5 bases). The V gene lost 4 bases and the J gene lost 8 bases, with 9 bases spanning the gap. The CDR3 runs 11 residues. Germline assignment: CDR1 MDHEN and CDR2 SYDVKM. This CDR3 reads CASSSQDKQYF. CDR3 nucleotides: TGTGCCAGCAGTTCCCAGGACAAGCAGTACTTC.